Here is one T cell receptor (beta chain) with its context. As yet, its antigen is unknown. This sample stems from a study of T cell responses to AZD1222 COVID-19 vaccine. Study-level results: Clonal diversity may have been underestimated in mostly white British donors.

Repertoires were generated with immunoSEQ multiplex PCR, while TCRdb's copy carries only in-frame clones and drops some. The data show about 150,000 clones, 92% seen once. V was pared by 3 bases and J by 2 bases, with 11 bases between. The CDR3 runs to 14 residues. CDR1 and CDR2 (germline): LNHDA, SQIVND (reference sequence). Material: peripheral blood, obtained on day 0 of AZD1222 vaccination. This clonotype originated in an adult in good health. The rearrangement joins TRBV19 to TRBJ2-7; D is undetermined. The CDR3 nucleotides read TGTGCCAGTAGTATCCACGTAAAGACCTACGAGCAGTACTTC. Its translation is CASSIHVKTYEQYF.